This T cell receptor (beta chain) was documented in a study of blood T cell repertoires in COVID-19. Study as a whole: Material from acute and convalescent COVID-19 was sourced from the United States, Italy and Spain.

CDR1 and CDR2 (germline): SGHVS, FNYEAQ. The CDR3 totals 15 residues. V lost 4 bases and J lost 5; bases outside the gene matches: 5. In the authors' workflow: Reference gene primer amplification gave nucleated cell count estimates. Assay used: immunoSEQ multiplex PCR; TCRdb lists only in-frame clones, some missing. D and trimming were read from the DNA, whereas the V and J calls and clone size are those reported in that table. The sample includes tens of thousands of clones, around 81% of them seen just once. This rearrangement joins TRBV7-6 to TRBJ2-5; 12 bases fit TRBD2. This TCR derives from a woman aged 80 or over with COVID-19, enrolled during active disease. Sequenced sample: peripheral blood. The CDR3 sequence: CASSWGLAGRETQYF. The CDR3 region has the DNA TGTGCCAGCAGCTGGGGACTAGCGGGTAGGGAGACCCAGTACTTC.